These 7 T cell receptor beta chains were sequenced from one sample in a study of glioma-infiltrating T cells. The iRepertoire nested amplicon-rescue multiplex PCR amplified TCR alpha and beta CDR3s from RNA. TCRdb fed the multiplex PCR reads into MiXCR, producing one record per CDR3 protein. The table shows 3,500 to 5,500 distinct CDR3 sequences, with approximately 24% occurring only once. What was sequenced was glioma tissue, nonneoplastic brain tissue, or PBMCs (not recorded which). The receptors shown here come from a human donor with low-grade glioma or glioblastoma, undergoing nonglioma brain surgery, or in good health (not recorded which).

This clonotype is deemed medium-sized. This chain connects TRBV20-1 to TRBJ2-3; 8 bases are shared with TRBD1. From germline, CDR1 is DFQATT and CDR2 SNEGSKA (reference sequence). V gave up 1 base and J gave up 4 bases; unmatched junction bases: 10. The CDR3 loop spans 16 amino acids. CDR3 nucleotide sequence: TGCAGTGCTAGAGTGGGTTTTGAACAGGGGGCAGATACGCAGTATTTT. The encoded protein is CSARVGFEQGADTQYF.

This clonotype is medium-sized in the sample. The gene calls are TRBV12-3 or TRBV12-4 and TRBJ2-3; TRBD1 might be the D (5 bases). CDR3 length: 16 residues. V was shortened by 0 bases and J by 0 bases, with 10 bases between the two germline ends. CDR3 sequence: CASSLANRPSTDTQYF. The CDR3 nucleotides are TGTGCCAGCAGTTTAGCTAACAGGCCTAGCACAGATACGCAGTATTTT.

This clonotype is labeled large. This chain uses TRBV27 with TRBJ2-1; 9 bases match TRBD2. The V gene's germline CDR1 is MNHEY and CDR2 SMNVEV (reference sequence). This CDR3 is built from 14 residues. The J segment lost 4 bases and the V segment lost 5 bases, leaving 3 bases of the junction unmatched. DNA of the CDR3: TGTGCCAGCAGTCTCAGCGGGGGGTACAATGAGCAGTTCTTC. Translating gives CASSLSGGYNEQFF.

By proportion, this clonotype is medium-sized. V gene TRBV2 combines with J gene TRBJ1-3; no firm D call. Trimming shortened V by 5 bases and J by 7 bases, and 21 bases separated the two germline ends. The CDR3 is made up of 16 amino acids. The germline V gene has CDR1 SNHLY and CDR2 FYNNEI. Written as DNA, the CDR3 is TGTGCCAGCAGTCTTAACAGTCAAGCTGCGGGGAACACCATATATTTT. This gives the protein CASSLNSQAAGNTIYF.

To note about this clonotype: This may arise from a read error, as a much more abundant clone is one base away. The DNA is omitted, as the CDR3 cannot be located on it reliably, and the CDR3 follows TCRdb's listing. CDR3 sequence: CASGFGGGIDVNEKFF. The rearrangement joins TRBV12-5 to TRBJ2-1; no DNA check was done on the table's D call, TRBD1. The CDR3 contains 16 residues when both ends are counted. Germline values: CDR1 LGHNT, CDR2 FRNRAP.

Concerning this clonotype itself: The junction shows a germline mismatch at one end, possibly a read error. The rearrangement links TRBV15 to TRBJ2-3; D is possibly TRBD1 (5 bases). Germline V gene data show CDR1 as LNHNV and CDR2 as YYDKDF (reference sequence). The length of the CDR3 is 14 residues. The CDR3 region has the DNA TGCGCCACCAGCAGAGATAAAGGGGTGGATACGCAGTATTTT. Residues: CATSRDKGVDTQYF.

Many counts were recorded for this clonotype. V and J are TRBV10-2 and TRBJ2-4; D remains unclear. This CDR3 comprises 15 residues. Trimming removed 1 base from V and 0 bases from J, with 7 bases in between. Germline values: CDR1 WSHSY, CDR2 SAAADI. The CDR3 spells CASSEFTLAKNIQYF. As DNA, the CDR3 is TGCGCCAGCAGTGAGTTCACCCTAGCCAAAAACATTCAGTACTTC.